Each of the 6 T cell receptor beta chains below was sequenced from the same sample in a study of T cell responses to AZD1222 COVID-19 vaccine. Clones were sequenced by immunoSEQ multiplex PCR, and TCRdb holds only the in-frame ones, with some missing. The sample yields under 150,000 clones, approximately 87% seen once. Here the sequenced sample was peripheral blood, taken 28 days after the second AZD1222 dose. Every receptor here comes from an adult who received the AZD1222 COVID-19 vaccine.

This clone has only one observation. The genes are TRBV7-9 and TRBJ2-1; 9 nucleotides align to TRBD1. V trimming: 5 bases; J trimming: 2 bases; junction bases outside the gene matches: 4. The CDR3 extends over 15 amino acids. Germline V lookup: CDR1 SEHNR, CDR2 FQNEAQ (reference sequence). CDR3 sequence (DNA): TGTGCCAGCAGCCCTGACAGGGGGGCCTACAATGAGCAGTTCTTC. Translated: CASSPDRGAYNEQFF. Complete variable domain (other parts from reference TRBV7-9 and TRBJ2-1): DTGVSQNPRHKITKRGQNVTFRCDPISEHNRLYWYRQTLGQGPEFLTYFQNEAQLEKSRLLSDRFSAERPKGSFSTLEIQRTEQGDSAMYLCASSPDRGAYNEQFFGPGTRLTVL.

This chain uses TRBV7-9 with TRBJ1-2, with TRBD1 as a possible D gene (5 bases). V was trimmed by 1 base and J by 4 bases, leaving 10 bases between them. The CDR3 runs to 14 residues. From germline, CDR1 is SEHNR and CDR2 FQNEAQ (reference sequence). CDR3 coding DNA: TGTGCCAGCAGCTTAGTACAGGCTCCCTATGGCTACACCTTC. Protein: CASSLVQAPYGYTF.

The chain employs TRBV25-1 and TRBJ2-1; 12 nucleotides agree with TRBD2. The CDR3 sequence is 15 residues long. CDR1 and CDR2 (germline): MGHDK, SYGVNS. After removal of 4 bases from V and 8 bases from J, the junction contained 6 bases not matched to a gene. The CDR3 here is CASSGGTSGSYEQFF. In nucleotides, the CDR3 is TGTGCCAGCAGTGGTGGGACTAGCGGGTCGTATGAGCAGTTCTTC. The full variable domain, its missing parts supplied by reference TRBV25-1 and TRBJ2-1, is EADIYQTPRYLVIGTGKKITLECSQTMGHDKMYWYQQDPGMELHLIHYSYGVNSTEKGDLSSESTVSRIRTEHFPLTLESARPSHTSQYLCASSGGTSGSYEQFFGPGTRLTVL.

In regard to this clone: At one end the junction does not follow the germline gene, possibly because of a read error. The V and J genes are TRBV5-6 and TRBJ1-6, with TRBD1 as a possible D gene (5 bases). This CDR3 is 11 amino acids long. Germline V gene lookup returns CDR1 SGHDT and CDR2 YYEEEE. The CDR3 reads CASSLAGAMAF. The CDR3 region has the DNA TGTGCCAGCAGCTTGGCCGGGGCAATGGCATTT.

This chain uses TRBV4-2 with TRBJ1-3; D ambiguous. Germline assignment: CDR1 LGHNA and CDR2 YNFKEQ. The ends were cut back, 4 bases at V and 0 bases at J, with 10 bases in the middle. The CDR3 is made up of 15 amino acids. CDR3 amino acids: CASSLDPASGNTIYF. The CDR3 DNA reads TGTGCCAGCAGCCTGGACCCAGCCTCTGGAAACACCATATATTTT.

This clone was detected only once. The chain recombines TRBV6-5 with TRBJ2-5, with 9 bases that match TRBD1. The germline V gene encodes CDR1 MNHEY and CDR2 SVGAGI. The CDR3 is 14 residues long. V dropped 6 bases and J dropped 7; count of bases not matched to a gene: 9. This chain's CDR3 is CASRKTGGAGTQYF. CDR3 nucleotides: TGTGCCAGCAGGAAAACAGGGGGCGCTGGGACCCAGTACTTC.